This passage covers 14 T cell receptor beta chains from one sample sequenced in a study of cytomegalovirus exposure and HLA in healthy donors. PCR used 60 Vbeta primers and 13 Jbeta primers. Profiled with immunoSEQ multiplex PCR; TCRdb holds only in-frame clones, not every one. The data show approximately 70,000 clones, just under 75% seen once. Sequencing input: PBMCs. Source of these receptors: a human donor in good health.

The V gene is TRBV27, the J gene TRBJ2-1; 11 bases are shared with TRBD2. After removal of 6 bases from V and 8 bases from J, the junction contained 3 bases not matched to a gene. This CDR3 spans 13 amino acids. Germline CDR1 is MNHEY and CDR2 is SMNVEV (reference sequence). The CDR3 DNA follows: TGTGCCAGCAGGCTAGCGGGAGGCGATGAGCAGTTCTTC. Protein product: CASRLAGGDEQFF.

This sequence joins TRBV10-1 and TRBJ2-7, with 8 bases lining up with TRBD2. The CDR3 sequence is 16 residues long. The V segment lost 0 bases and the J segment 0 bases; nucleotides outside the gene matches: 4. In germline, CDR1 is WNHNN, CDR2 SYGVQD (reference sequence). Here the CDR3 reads CASSESRLARSYEQYF. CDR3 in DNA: TGCGCCAGCAGTGAGTCGAGACTAGCGCGCTCCTACGAGCAGTACTTC.

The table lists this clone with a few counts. The CDR3 sequence: CASSWDSRYGYTF. CDR3 DNA: TGTGCCAGCAGCTGGGACAGTCGCTATGGCTACACCTTC. The rearrangement joins TRBV11-3 to TRBJ1-2; 7 nucleotides align to TRBD1. V shed 4 bases, J shed 4 bases, and the junction held 3 bases outside the gene matches. This CDR3 contains 13 residues. Germline V gene data show CDR1 as SGHNT and CDR2 as YENEEA. Full variable domain (remainder filled in from reference TRBV11-3 and TRBJ1-2): EAGVVQSPRYKIIEKKQPVAFWCNPISGHNTLYWYLQNLGQGPELLIRYENEEAVDDSQLPKDRFSAERLKGVDSTLKIQPAELGDSAVYLCASSWDSRYGYTFGSGTRLTVV.

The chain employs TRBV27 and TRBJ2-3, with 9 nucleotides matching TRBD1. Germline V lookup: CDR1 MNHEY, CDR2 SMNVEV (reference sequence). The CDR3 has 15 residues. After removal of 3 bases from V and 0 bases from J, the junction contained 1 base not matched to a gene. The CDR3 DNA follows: TGTGCCAGCAGTTTTGGGACAGGGAGCACAGATACGCAGTATTTT. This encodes CASSFGTGSTDTQYF.

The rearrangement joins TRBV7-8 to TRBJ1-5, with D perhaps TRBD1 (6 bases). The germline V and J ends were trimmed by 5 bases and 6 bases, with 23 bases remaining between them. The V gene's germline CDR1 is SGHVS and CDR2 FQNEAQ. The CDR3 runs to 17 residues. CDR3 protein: CASSPSNRDPAGQPQHF. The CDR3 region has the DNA TGTGCCAGCAGCCCCTCCAACAGGGATCCGGCCGGTCAGCCCCAGCATTTT.

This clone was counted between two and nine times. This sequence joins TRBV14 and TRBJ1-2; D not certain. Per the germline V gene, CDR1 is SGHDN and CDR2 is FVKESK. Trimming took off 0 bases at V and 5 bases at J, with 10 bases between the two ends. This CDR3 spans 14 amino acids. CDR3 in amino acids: CASSQDVGGYGYTF. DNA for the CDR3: TGTGCCAGCAGCCAAGATGTAGGAGGTTATGGCTACACCTTC.

CDR3: CASSGGLAGEETQYF. CDR3 coding DNA: TGTGCCAGCAGTGGGGGACTAGCGGGAGAGGAGACCCAGTACTTC. V and J are TRBV25-1 and TRBJ2-5; 14 bases line up with TRBD2. V shed 4 bases, J shed 5 bases, and the junction held 3 bases outside the gene matches. The CDR3 totals 15 residues. Germline lookup yields CDR1 MGHDK and CDR2 SYGVNS.

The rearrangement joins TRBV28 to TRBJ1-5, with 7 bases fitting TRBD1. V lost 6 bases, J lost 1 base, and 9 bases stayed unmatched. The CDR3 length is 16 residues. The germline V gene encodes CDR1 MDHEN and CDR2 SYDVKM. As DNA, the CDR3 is TGTGCCAGCAGGCCAGAGGGGGCTAGAAGCAATCAGCCCCAGCATTTT. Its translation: CASRPEGARSNQPQHF.

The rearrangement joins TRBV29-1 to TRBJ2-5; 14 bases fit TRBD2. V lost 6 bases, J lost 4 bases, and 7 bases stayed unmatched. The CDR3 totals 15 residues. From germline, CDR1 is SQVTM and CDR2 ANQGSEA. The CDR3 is CSVDGTSGRAETQYF. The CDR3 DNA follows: TGCAGCGTCGACGGGACTAGCGGGAGAGCAGAGACCCAGTACTTC.

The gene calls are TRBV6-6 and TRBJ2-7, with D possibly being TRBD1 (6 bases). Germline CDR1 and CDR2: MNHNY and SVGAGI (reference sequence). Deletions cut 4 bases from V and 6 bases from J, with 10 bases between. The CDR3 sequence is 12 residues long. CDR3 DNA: TGTGCCAGCAGTTTTGGACAGACCGAGCAGTACTTC. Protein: CASSFGQTEQYF.

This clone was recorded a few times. CDR3 amino acids: CASRRGTLTDTQYF. The CDR3 DNA follows: TGTGCCAGCAGACGCGGGACTCTCACAGATACGCAGTATTTT. J is TRBJ2-3 and V is TRBV6-5, with D possibly being TRBD2 (6 bases). CDR3 length: 14 amino acids. V was trimmed by 6 bases and J by 2 bases, leaving 12 bases between them. The germline CDR1 and CDR2 sequences are MNHEY and SVGAGI.

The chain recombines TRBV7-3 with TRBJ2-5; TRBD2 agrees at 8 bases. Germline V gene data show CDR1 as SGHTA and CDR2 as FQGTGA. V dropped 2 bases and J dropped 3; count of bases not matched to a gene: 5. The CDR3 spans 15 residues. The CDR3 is CASSLQGLVEETQYF. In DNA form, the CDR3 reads TGTGCCAGCAGCTTACAGGGACTAGTCGAAGAGACCCAGTACTTC.

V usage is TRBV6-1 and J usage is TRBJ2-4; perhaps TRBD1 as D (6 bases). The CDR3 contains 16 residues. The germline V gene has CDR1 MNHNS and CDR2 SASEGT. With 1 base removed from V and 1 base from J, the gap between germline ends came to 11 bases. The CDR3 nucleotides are TGTGCCAGCAGTGAAGTAAGGGGGAGCGCCAAAAACATTCAGTACTTC. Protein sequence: CASSEVRGSAKNIQYF.

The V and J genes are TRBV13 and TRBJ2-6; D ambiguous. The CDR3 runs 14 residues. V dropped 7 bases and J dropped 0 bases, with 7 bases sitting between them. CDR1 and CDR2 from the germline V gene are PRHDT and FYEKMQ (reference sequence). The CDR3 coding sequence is TGTGCCAGCACCCCTAGCTCTGGGGCCAACGTCCTGACTTTC. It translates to CASTPSSGANVLTF.